These 19 T cell receptor beta chains were all obtained from the same sample, sequenced in a study of T cell changes during pregnancy in multiple sclerosis. Clones were sequenced by immunoSEQ multiplex PCR, and TCRdb holds only the in-frame ones, with some missing. This sample yields roughly 100,000 clones, of which roughly 92% are seen a single time; roughly 0.93% belongs to the top ten. The sequences come from peripheral blood, collected after pregnancy. These receptors all stem from a female donor with multiple sclerosis, enrolled in a pregnancy study.

The chain carries TRBV14 and TRBJ1-2; D uncertain. V was trimmed by 2 bases and J by 2 bases, leaving 15 bases between them. This CDR3 is built from 16 residues. Looked up from germline, CDR1 is SGHDN and CDR2 is FVKESK. CDR3 nucleotide sequence: TGTGCCAGCAGCCAATCGGCCGAGGGCGCGAACTATGGCTACACCTTC. Its protein is CASSQSAEGANYGYTF.

V usage is TRBV6-5 and J usage is TRBJ1-5, with D perhaps TRBD1 (5 bases). CDR1 and CDR2 from the germline V gene are MNHEY and SVGAGI. The V end was cut by 5 bases, the J end by 5 bases, with 16 bases between. This CDR3 has 15 amino acids. The CDR3 DNA reads TGTGCCAGCAGTCTGTCGGGGGGTGAACATCAGCCCCAGCATTTT. Encoded protein: CASSLSGGEHQPQHF.

V is TRBV7-9 and J is TRBJ1-1; D not resolved. Germline CDR1 and CDR2: SEHNR and FQNEAQ (reference sequence). The V end lost 2 bases, the J end lost 6 bases, and 10 bases lay between the germline ends. This CDR3 region has 13 residues. CDR3 bases: TGTGCCAGCAGCTTATCGGGTTTCGCTGAAGCTTTCTTT. This sequence encodes CASSLSGFAEAFF.

CDR3 coding DNA: TGCGCCAGCAGCCAAGATACAGGGGGGCCTGAAAAACTGTTTTTT. It codes for CASSQDTGGPEKLFF. The chain recombines TRBV4-3 with TRBJ1-4; 8 nucleotides align to TRBD1. Germline V gene data show CDR1 as LGHNA and CDR2 as YSLEER. The CDR3 runs to 15 residues. The V gene end was trimmed by 0 bases and the J gene end by 7 bases; junction bases not matched to a gene: 4.

This chain connects TRBV29-1 to TRBJ2-3; D possibly corresponds to TRBD1 (6 bases). CDR3 length equals 14 residues. CDR1 and CDR2 (germline): SQVTM, ANQGSEA. Trimming removed 6 bases at V and 1 base at J, with 14 bases between. CDR3 nucleotides: TGCAGCGTAAGCTGGACAGTTCGCACAGATACGCAGTATTTT. This sequence encodes CSVSWTVRTDTQYF.

The DNA of the CDR3 is TGTGCCAGCAGCCCCCGACTAGCGGGGCCCATGGTGAAGACCCAGTACTTC. Translation gives CASSPRLAGPMVKTQYF. The J gene is TRBJ2-5, the V gene TRBV11-2; 11 bases align to TRBD2. The V gene's germline CDR1 is SGHAT and CDR2 FQNNGV. CDR3 length: 17 amino acids. Germline trimming cut 5 bases from V and 6 bases from J; bases unmatched to any gene: 14.

The sample holds one count of this clone. This CDR3 is CASSRQGGGETQYF. CDR3 sequence (DNA): TGTGCCAGCAGCCGACAGGGCGGCGGAGAGACCCAGTACTTC. V gene TRBV11-2 combines with J gene TRBJ2-5, with TRBD1 matching 7 bases. Looked up from germline, CDR1 is SGHAT and CDR2 is FQNNGV. J lost 4 bases, V lost 5 bases, and 7 bases had no gene match. This CDR3 comprises 14 residues.

This rearrangement joins TRBV29-1 to TRBJ2-1, with TRBD1 identical over 7 bases. This CDR3 contains 14 residues. Germline lookup yields CDR1 SQVTM and CDR2 ANQGSEA. V gave up 7 bases and J gave up 12 bases; unmatched junction bases: 18. The CDR3 region has the DNA TGCAGCGCTGGTGACAGGGATTTTTCCCGGTGGCAGTTCTTC. Amino acid sequence: CSAGDRDFSRWQFF.

V usage is TRBV5-5 and J usage is TRBJ2-7, with a possible D match to TRBD2 (5 bases). Trimming shortened V by 4 bases and J by 5 bases, and 19 bases separated the two germline ends. Germline values: CDR1 SGHKS, CDR2 YYEKEE (reference sequence). This CDR3 has 15 amino acids. The CDR3 is CASSPGPPRGNEQYF. In DNA, the CDR3 is TGTGCCAGCAGCCCAGGACCCCCCCGAGGGAACGAGCAGTACTTC.

V usage is TRBV5-8 and J usage is TRBJ2-7; the match to TRBD1 covers 10 bases. CDR3 length equals 14 residues. Germline CDR1 is SGHTS and CDR2 is YDEGEE. V lost 5 bases, J lost 7 bases, and 9 bases stayed unmatched. The chain's CDR3 is CASRLGTGVREQYF. The CDR3 DNA follows: TGTGCCAGCAGACTGGGGACAGGGGTTAGGGAGCAGTACTTC.

V and J are TRBV10-3 and TRBJ2-7; weak D call: TRBD1 (5 bases). The V gene lost 0 bases and the J gene lost 2 bases, with 8 bases spanning the gap. The CDR3 length is 14 residues. The germline V gene encodes CDR1 ENHRY and CDR2 SYGVKD. The DNA for the CDR3 is TGTGCCATCAGTGAGTCGAGGACAACCTACGAGCAGTACTTC. Translated, it gives CAISESRTTYEQYF.

This chain connects TRBV11-2 to TRBJ2-5; TRBD2 aligns across 7 bases. Germline CDR1 SGHAT, CDR2 FQNNGV. CDR3 size: 14 residues. V was clipped by 1 base and J by 5 bases; unmatched bases: 4. Here the CDR3 DNA reads TGTGCCAGCAGCTTAGCCAGCGGGGTTGAGACCCAGTACTTC. The encoded protein is CASSLASGVETQYF. The entire variable domain, with the rest obtained from reference TRBV11-2 and TRBJ2-5, is as follows: EAGVAQSPRYKIIEKRQSVAFWCNPISGHATLYWYQQILGQGPKLLIQFQNNGVVDDSQLPKDRFSAERLKGVDSTLKIQPAKLEDSAVYLCASSLASGVETQYFGPGTRLLVL.

This chain joins TRBV28 and TRBJ2-1, with TRBD1 identical over 8 bases. There are 18 residues in the CDR3. Germline values: CDR1 MDHEN, CDR2 SYDVKM. J lost 6 bases, V lost 6 bases, and 19 bases had no gene match. The CDR3, as DNA: TGTGCCAGCAGCACCCCCGCCCAGAGCAGGGGGCTTGTCAATGAGCAGTTCTTC. Encoded protein: CASSTPAQSRGLVNEQFF.

This chain connects TRBV29-1 to TRBJ2-5, with D unclear. The CDR3 spans 12 residues. Trimming left V 1 base short and J 1 base short, with 4 bases between. CDR1 is SQVTM and CDR2 is ANQGSEA in the germline V gene. CDR3 nucleotide sequence: TGCAGCGTTGAAGGACTCCAAGAGACCCAGTACTTC. It is translated as CSVEGLQETQYF.

The V call is TRBV7-8, the J call TRBJ2-2, with 9 bases that match TRBD1. The CDR3 is made up of 15 amino acids. Trimming took 1 base from V and 5 from J; bases not matched to a gene: 2. Germline-derived CDR1 and CDR2 are SGHVS and FQNEAQ. CDR3 amino acids: CASSLDRGRTGELFF. CDR3 coding DNA: TGTGCCAGCAGCTTAGACAGGGGGCGAACCGGGGAGCTGTTTTTT.

V gene TRBV6-6 combines with J gene TRBJ1-5; TRBD1 aligns across 8 bases. From germline, CDR1 is MNHNY and CDR2 SVGAGI (reference sequence). CDR3 length equals 16 residues. J gave up 3 bases and V 7 bases, and 11 bases lay outside the gene matches. The CDR3 DNA follows: TGTGCCAGCACTTATACTACAGGGGGGATCAATCAGCCCCAGCATTTT. Translating gives CASTYTTGGINQPQHF.

The chain is built from TRBV11-2 and TRBJ2-1; TRBD1 matches 10 bases. This CDR3 is 14 amino acids long. Germline V lookup: CDR1 SGHAT, CDR2 FQNNGV. V trimming: 5 bases; J trimming: 9 bases; junction bases outside the gene matches: 7. In DNA form, the CDR3 reads TGTGCCAGCAGCGACAGGGGGCTAAGGGGTGAGCAGTTCTTC. Translating gives CASSDRGLRGEQFF.

The chain is built from TRBV6-1 and TRBJ2-2, with D perhaps TRBD1 (5 bases). There are 14 residues in the CDR3. CDR1 and CDR2 from the germline V gene are MNHNS and SASEGT. Between the trimmed V and J ends, which lost 6 bases and 4 bases, there was a span of 12 bases. The CDR3 DNA reads as TGTGCCAGCAGGGACCAAACAGGCACCGGGGAGCTGTTTTTT. Protein: CASRDQTGTGELFF.

The J gene is TRBJ2-1, the V gene TRBV9; 11 bases agree with TRBD2. The V gene end was trimmed by 2 bases and the J gene end by 7 bases; junction bases not matched to a gene: 5. In germline, CDR1 is SGDLS, CDR2 YYNGEE. The CDR3 has 15 residues. The CDR3 sequence: CASSVGTSGPNEQFF. For the CDR3, the DNA is TGTGCCAGCAGCGTCGGGACTAGCGGACCTAATGAGCAGTTCTTC.